The count of the clone carrying this T cell receptor beta chain is one. Per the germline V gene, CDR1 is LNHNV and CDR2 is YYDKDF (reference sequence). This CDR3 spans 14 amino acids. V lost 5 bases and J lost 0, with 10 bases in between. This entry comes from a study of PD-L1 blockade in urothelial cancer. Across the study: Prior chemotherapy ranged from 0 to 3 regimens per patient. Per blood sample, T cells had a median of 141,255.

Time point of the sample: peripheral blood 6 weeks after treatment start. Each patient gave between 1 and 8 samples, pretreatment and on-treatment. TCRdb's copy holds only in-frame clones and misses some; the assay was immunoSEQ multiplex PCR. Of about 130,000 clones detected, around 86% appear once; the ten largest clones hold around 2.4%. V usage is TRBV15 and J usage is TRBJ1-1; D may be TRBD1 (5 bases). This receptor was obtained from a man in his fifties or sixties with urothelial cancer. This specimen was PBMCs, taken around atezolizumab (anti-PD-L1) treatment. The CDR3 reads CATSEDTMNTEAFF. CDR3 sequence (DNA): TGTGCCACCAGCGAGGACACCATGAACACTGAAGCTTTCTTT.